This TCR beta chain was captured in a study of vaccination and CD4 T cells after COVID-19. As regards this clonotype: What it binds is unknown.

Germline V lookup: CDR1 KGHDR, CDR2 SFDVKD. There are 14 residues in the CDR3. With 4 bases clipped from V and 10 bases from J, the junction kept 6 bases outside the gene matches. The Oncomine TCR Beta short-read assay was applied to DNA of cultured CD4+ T cells. TCRdb redid the calling of the PCR reads with MiXCR, one entry per CDR3 protein. The table records some 3,400 distinct CDR3 sequences, 70% to 85% of them present only once. Treatment indicated: approximately 10-day PBMC culture with coronavirus spike peptide pools or control peptides (ViraFEST assay). The receptor comes from a human donor who had recovered from COVID-19. The sequenced material came from CD4+ T cells from blood, cultured in vitro. The chain combines TRBV24-1 with TRBJ2-3, with TRBD1 matching 11 bases. As DNA, the CDR3 is TGTGCCACCAGTGAGAGGACAGGGGGCCGGCCGCAGTATTTT. Its protein product is CATSERTGGRPQYF.